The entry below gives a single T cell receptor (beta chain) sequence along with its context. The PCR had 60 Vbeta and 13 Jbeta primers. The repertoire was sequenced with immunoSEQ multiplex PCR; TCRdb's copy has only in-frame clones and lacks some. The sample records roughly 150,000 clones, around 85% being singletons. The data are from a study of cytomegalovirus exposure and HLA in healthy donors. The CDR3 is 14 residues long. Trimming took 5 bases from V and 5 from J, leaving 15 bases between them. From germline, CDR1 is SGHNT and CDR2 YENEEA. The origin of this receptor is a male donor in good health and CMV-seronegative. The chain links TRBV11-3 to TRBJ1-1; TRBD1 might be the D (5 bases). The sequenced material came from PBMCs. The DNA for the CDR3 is TGTGCCAGCAGCCCGGGGGACCGGAGGACTGAAGCTTTCTTT. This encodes CASSPGDRRTEAFF.